Reported below is one TCR beta chain. This entry is derived from a study of T cells in Graves' hyperthyroidism and ophthalmopathy. The V and J ends lost 6 bases and 3 bases, in that order; junction bases with no gene match: 5. The CDR3 runs to 14 residues. Germline values: CDR1 LNHDA, CDR2 SQIVND (reference sequence). Amplified TCR beta CDR3 regions came from RNA transcripts. First-round RT-PCR targeting the TCR CDR3 was performed with the HTBI primer set. TCRdb analysed the multiplex PCR reads with MiXCR anew, one entry per CDR3 protein. The repertoire has around 700,000 distinct CDR3 sequences, 30% to 40% of them found once; the top ten carry less than 40%.

This chain connects TRBV19 to TRBJ1-5, with TRBD1 matching 7 bases. Sequencing was done on a sample of blood. This TCR came from a middle-aged woman with Graves' hyperthyroidism. The CDR3: CASSRQGTNQPQHF. CDR3 coding DNA: TGTGCCAGTAGCAGACAGGGTACCAATCAGCCCCAGCATTTT. Drawing the rest from reference TRBV19 and TRBJ1-5, the complete variable domain is DGGITQSPKYLFRKEGQNVTLSCEQNLNHDAMYWYRQDPGQGLRLIYYSQIVNDFQKGDIAEGYSVSREKKESFPLTVTSAQKNPTAFYLCASSRQGTNQPQHFGDGTRLSIL.